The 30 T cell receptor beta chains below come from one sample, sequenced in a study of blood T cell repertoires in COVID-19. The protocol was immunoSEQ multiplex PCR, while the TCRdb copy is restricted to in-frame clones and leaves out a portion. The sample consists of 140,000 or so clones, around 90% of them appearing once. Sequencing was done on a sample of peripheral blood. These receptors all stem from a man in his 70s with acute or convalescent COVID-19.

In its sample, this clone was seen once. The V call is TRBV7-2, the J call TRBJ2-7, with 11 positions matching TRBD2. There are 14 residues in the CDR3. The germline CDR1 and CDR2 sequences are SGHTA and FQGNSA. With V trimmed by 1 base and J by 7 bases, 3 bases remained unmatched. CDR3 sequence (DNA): TGTGCCAGCAGCTTAGTAGGGACTAGCGGTGAGCAGTACTTC. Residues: CASSLVGTSGEQYF. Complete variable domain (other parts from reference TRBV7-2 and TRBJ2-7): GAGVSQSPSNKVTEKGKDVELRCDPISGHTALYWYRQSLGQGLEFLIYFQGNSAPDKSGLPSDRFSAERTGGSVSTLTIQRTQQEDSAVYLCASSLVGTSGEQYFGPGTRLTVT.

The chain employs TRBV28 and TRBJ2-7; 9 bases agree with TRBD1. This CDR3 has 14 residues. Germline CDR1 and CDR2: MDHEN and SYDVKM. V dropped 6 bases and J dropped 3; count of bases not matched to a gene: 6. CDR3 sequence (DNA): TGTGCCAGCAGCACAGGGGGCTTTAACTACGAGCAGTACTTC. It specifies CASSTGGFNYEQYF.

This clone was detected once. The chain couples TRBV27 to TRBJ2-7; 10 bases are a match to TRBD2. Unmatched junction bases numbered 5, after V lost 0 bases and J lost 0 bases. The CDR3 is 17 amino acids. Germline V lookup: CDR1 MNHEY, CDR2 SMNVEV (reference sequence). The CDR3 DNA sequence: TGTGCCAGCAGTTTATCGACTAGCGGGTTTAGCTCCTACGAGCAGTACTTC. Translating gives CASSLSTSGFSSYEQYF.

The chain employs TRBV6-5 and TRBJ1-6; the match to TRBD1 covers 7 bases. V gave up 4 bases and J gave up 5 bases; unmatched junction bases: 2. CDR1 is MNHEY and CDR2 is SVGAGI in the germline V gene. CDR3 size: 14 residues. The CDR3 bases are TGTGCCAGCAGTTGGGGACAGAATAATTCACCCCTCCACTTT. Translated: CASSWGQNNSPLHF.

The CDR3 nucleotides read TGTGCCAGCAGCCAGGGCTCCTGGTCGGGGTTAAGGGACGAGCAGTACTTC. This codes for CASSQGSWSGLRDEQYF. The V call is TRBV4-2, the J call TRBJ2-7, with D perhaps matching TRBD2 (5 bases). The CDR3 has 17 residues. The germline gives CDR1 LGHNA, CDR2 YNFKEQ. Trimming pared 3 bases from V and 5 bases from J, leaving 23 bases between.

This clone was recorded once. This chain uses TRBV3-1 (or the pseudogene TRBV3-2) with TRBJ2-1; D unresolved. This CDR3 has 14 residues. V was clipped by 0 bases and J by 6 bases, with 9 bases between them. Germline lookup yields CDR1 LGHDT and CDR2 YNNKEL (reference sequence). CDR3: CASSQEWYGNEQFF. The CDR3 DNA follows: TGTGCCAGCAGCCAAGAGTGGTACGGCAATGAGCAGTTCTTC.

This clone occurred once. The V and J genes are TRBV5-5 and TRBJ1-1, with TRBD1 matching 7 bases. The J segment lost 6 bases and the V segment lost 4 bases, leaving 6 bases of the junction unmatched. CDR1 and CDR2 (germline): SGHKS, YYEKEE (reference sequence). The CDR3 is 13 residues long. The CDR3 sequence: CASSPGQRAEAFF. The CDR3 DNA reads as TGTGCCAGCAGCCCGGGACAGAGGGCTGAAGCTTTCTTT.

The CDR3 DNA reads as TGTGCCAGCAGCCCCGGGACAGGTACGCAGACCCAGTACTTC. Its translation is CASSPGTGTQTQYF. V is TRBV3-1 (or the pseudogene TRBV3-2) and J is TRBJ2-5; TRBD1 aligns across 8 bases. Germline V gene lookup returns CDR1 LGHDT and CDR2 YNNKEL (reference sequence). This CDR3 contains 14 residues. The junction had 7 bases not matched to a gene; V was cut back by 4 bases and J by 6 bases.

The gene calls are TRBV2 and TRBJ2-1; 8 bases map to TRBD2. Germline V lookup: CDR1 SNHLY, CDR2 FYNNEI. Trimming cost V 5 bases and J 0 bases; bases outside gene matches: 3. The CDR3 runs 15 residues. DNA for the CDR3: TGTGCCAGCAGTCGGGAGGGAAGCTCCTACAATGAGCAGTTCTTC. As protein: CASSREGSSYNEQFF.

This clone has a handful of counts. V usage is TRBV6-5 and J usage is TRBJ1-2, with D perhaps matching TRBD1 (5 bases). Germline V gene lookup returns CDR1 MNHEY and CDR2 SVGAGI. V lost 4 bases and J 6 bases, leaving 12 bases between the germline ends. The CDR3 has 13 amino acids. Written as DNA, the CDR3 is TGTGCCAGCAGTTGGGAGGGGAGTAATGGCTACACCTTC. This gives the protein CASSWEGSNGYTF.

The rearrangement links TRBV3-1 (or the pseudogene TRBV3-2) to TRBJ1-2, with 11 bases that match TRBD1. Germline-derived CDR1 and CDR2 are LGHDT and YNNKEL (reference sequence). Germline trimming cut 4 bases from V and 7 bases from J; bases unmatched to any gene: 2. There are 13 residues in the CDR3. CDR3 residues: CASSRGTGGGYTF. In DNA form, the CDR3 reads TGTGCCAGCAGCCGCGGGACAGGGGGTGGCTACACCTTC.

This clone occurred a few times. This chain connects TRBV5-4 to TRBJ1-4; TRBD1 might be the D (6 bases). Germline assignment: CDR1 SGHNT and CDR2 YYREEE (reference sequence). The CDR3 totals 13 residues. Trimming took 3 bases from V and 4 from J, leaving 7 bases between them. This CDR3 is CASSSDSNEKLFF. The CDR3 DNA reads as TGTGCCAGCAGCTCGGACAGTAATGAAAAACTGTTTTTT.

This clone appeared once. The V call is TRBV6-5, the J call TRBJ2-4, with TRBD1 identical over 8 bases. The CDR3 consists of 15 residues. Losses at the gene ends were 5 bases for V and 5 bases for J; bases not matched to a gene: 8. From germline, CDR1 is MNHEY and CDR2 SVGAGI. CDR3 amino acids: CASSIRGLPENIQYF. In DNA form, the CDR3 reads TGTGCCAGCAGTATCAGGGGGCTGCCCGAAAACATTCAGTACTTC.

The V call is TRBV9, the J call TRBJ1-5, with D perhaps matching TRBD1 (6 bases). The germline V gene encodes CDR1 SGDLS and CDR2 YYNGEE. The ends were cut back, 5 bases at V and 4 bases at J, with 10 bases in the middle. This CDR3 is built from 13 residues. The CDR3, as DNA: TGTGCCAGCAGTCGGACAGAGAATCAGCCCCAGCATTTT. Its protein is CASSRTENQPQHF.

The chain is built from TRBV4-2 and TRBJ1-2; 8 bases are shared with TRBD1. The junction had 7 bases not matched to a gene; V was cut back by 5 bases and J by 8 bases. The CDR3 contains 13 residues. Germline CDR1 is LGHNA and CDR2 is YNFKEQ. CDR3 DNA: TGTGCCAGCAGCGGTCAGGGGGCGGAGGGCTACACCTTC. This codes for CASSGQGAEGYTF.

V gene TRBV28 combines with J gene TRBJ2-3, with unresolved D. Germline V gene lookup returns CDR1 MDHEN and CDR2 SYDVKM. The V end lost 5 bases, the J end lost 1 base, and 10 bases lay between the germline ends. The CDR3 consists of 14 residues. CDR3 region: CASSPPRGTDTQYF. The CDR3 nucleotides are TGTGCCAGCAGTCCTCCTAGAGGCACAGATACGCAGTATTTT.

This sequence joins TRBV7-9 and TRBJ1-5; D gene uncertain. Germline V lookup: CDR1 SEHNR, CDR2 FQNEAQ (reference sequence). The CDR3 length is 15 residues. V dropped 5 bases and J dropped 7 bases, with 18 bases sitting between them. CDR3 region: CASSLSTSGGQPQHF. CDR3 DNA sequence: TGTGCCAGCAGCCTCTCGACCTCCGGCGGGCAGCCCCAGCATTTT.

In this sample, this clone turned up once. The CDR3 DNA reads TGTGCCAGTAGCGTAATTCAACGGGGGATGAACACTGAAGCTTTCTTT. Translating gives CASSVIQRGMNTEAFF. The chain combines TRBV19 with TRBJ1-1; a weak D match, TRBD1 (5 bases). The CDR3 is 16 amino acids. Germline V lookup: CDR1 LNHDA, CDR2 SQIVND (reference sequence). Trimming took off 6 bases at V and 0 bases at J, with 17 bases between the two ends.

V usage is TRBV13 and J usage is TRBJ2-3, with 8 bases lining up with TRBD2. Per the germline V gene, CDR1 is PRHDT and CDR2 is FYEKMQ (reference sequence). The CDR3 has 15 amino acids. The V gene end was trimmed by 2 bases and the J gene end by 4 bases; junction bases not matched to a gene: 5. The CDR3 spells CASSLRAGGADTQYF. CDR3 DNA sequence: TGTGCCAGCAGCTTAAGGGCGGGGGGTGCAGATACGCAGTATTTT.

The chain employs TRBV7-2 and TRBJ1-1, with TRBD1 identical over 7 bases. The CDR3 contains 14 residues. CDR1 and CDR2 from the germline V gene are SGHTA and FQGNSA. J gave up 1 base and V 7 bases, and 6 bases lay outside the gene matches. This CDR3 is CASTLQGQNTEAFF. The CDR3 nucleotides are TGTGCCAGCACCCTACAGGGGCAGAACACTGAAGCTTTCTTT.

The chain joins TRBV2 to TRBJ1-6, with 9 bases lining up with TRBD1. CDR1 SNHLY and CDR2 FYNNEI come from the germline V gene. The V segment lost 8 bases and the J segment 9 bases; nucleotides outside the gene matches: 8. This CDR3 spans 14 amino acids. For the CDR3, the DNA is TGTGCCAGCCTGGGACAGGGAGTTTTTTCACCCCTCCACTTT. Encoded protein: CASLGQGVFSPLHF.

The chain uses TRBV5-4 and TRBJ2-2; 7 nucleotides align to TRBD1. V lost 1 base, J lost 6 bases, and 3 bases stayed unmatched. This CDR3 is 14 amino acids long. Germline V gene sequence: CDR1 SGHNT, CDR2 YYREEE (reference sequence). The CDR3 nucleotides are TGTGCCAGCAGCTTGACAGGGGTTCCCGGGGAGCTGTTTTTT. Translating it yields CASSLTGVPGELFF. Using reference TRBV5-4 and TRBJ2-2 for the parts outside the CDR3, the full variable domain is ETGVTQSPTHLIKTRGQQVTLRCSSQSGHNTVSWYQQALGQGPQFIFQYYREEENGRGNFPPRFSGLQFPNYSSELNVNALELDDSALYLCASSLTGVPGELFFGEGSRLTVL.

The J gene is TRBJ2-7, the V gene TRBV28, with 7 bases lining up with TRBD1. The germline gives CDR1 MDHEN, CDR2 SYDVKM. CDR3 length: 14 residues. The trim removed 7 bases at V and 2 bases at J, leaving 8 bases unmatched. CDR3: CASTSDRIAYEQYF. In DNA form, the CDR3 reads TGTGCCAGCACCTCGGACAGGATCGCCTACGAGCAGTACTTC.

The DNA for the CDR3 is TGTGCCAGCAGTGGGCAGCGCTACACTGAAGCTTTCTTT. Protein sequence: CASSGQRYTEAFF. The chain couples TRBV2 to TRBJ1-1; the D is unclear. Trimming took 4 bases from V and 3 from J, leaving 9 bases between them. Germline assignment: CDR1 SNHLY and CDR2 FYNNEI. This CDR3 is built from 13 residues. Full variable domain (rest looked up from reference TRBV2 and TRBJ1-1): EPEVTQTPSHQVTQMGQEVILRCVPISNHLYFYWYRQILGQKVEFLVSFYNNEISEKSEIFDDQFSVERPDGSNFTLKIRSTKLEDSAMYFCASSGQRYTEAFFGQGTRLTVV.

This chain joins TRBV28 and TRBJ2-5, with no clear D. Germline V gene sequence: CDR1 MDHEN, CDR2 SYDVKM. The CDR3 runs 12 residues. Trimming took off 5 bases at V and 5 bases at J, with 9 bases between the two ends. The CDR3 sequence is CASSRSPETQYF. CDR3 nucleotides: TGTGCCAGCAGTCGGTCGCCGGAGACCCAGTACTTC.

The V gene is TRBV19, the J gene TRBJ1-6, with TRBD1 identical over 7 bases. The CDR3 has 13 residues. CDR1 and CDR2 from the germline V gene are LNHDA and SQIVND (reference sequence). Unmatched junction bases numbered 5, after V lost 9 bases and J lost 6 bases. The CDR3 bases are TGTGCCAGCGGACAGGACTTTAATTCACCCCTCCACTTT. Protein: CASGQDFNSPLHF.

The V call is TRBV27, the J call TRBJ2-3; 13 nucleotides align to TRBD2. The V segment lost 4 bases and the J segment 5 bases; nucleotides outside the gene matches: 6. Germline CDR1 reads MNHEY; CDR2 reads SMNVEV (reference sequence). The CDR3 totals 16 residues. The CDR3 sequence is CASSSGLAGAIDTQYF. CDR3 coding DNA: TGTGCCAGCAGTTCAGGACTAGCGGGAGCGATAGATACGCAGTATTTT.

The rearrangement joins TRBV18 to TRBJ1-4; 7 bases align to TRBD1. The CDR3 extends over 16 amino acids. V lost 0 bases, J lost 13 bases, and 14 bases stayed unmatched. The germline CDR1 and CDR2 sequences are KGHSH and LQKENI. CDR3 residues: CASSPPTGTVARGLFF. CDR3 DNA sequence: TGTGCCAGCTCACCACCAACTGGGACAGTCGCGCGGGGACTGTTTTTT. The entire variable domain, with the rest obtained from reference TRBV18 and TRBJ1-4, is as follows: NAGVMQNPRHLVRRRGQEARLRCSPMKGHSHVYWYRQLPEEGLKFMVYLQKENIIDESGMPKERFSAEFPKEGPSILRIQQVVRGDSAAYFCASSPPTGTVARGLFFGSGTQLSVL.

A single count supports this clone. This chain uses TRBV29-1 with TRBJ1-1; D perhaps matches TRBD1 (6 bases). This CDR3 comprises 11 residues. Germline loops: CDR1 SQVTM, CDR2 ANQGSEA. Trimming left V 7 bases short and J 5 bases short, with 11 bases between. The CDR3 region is CSAQQGTEAFF. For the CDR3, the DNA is TGCAGCGCTCAACAGGGTACTGAAGCTTTCTTT.

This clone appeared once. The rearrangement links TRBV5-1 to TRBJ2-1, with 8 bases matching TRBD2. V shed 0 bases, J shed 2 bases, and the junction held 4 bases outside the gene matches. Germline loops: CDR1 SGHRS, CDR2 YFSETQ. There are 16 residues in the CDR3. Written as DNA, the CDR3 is TGCGCCAGCAGCTTGGGGGGACTAGTCCCCTACAATGAGCAGTTCTTC. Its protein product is CASSLGGLVPYNEQFF.